Each of the 27 T cell receptor beta chains below was sequenced from the same sample in a study of blood T cells in healthy people across ages. Primers used in a second PCR of roughly 6 to 11 cycles were a sample-barcoded 5' primer and a J-beta primer mix. TCRdb re-called the 5' RACE reads through MiXCR, storing one row per CDR3 protein. The sample holds around 1.1 million distinct CDR3 sequences, more than 30% seen once. Source material: blood. The source of these receptors is a man between 18 and 35 years old in good health.

This clonotype showed up just a few times. The V call is TRBV20-1, the J call TRBJ1-6; D gene ambiguous. CDR1 DFQATT and CDR2 SNEGSKA come from the germline V gene (reference sequence). The V end was cut by 1 base, the J end by 10 bases, with 14 bases between. The length of the CDR3 is 14 residues. The DNA of the CDR3 is TGCAGTGCTAGAGCGGCAGACGTACAATCACCCCTCCACTTT. Translating gives CSARAADVQSPLHF.

The sample holds many counts of this clonotype. For the CDR3, the DNA is TGTGCCATCAGTGAGTCGGCCAGGGGGGGAAGGTATGAGCAGTTCTTC. Protein product: CAISESARGGRYEQFF. J is TRBJ2-1 and V is TRBV10-3; D may match TRBD1 or TRBD2 (7 bases each). CDR3 length: 16 amino acids. Germline loops: CDR1 ENHRY, CDR2 SYGVKD. With 0 bases removed from V and 8 bases from J, the gap between germline ends came to 17 bases.

The sample holds a few counts of this clonotype. The rearrangement joins TRBV28 to TRBJ1-2; TRBD1 might be the D (6 bases). The V gene's germline CDR1 is MDHEN and CDR2 SYDVKM. The ends were cut back, 10 bases at V and 3 bases at J, with 18 bases in the middle. This CDR3 spans 14 amino acids. CDR3 nucleotide sequence: TGTGCCACCAGGGGAGCAGGGGAGGACTATGGCTACACCTTC. Translating gives CATRGAGEDYGYTF.

In this sample, this clonotype turned up once. The rearrangement joins TRBV21-1 to TRBJ1-2; the table's D gene call, TRBD1, was not cross checked with the DNA. TRBV21-1 is a recognized pseudogene. The CDR3 covers 18 residues. DNA of the CDR3: TGTGCCAGCAGCCTGAGTGGGGACAGGGCAAGATTTAACTATGGCTACACCTTC. Amino acids: CASSLSGDRARFNYGYTF.

This clonotype has more than one count but fewer than ten. The chain employs TRBV12-3 or TRBV12-4 and TRBJ2-7; 7 bases fit TRBD1. The end of the DNA aligns better with TRBJ2-5, so the J call may be wrong. The CDR3 length is 14 residues. CDR3 sequence reads: CASSGQVSGETQYF. The CDR3 region has the DNA TGTGCCAGCAGTGGACAGGTTTCTGGAGAGACCCAGTACTTC.

This clonotype was observed a handful of times. The rearrangement links TRBV2 to TRBJ2-3; D not certain. The V end lost 7 bases, the J end lost 3 bases, and 11 bases lay between the germline ends. Germline V gene sequence: CDR1 SNHLY, CDR2 FYNNEI. The CDR3 is 13 residues long. CDR3 coding DNA: TGTGCCAGCATTCCAGTCATTACAGATACGCAGTATTTT. It codes for CASIPVITDTQYF.

This clonotype was recorded many times. The chain links TRBV29-1 to TRBJ1-2; D might be TRBD1 (6 bases). The CDR3 runs 12 residues. V was trimmed by 6 bases and J by 6 bases, leaving 14 bases between them. The germline CDR1 and CDR2 sequences are SQVTM and ANQGSEA. The CDR3 sequence is CSVQGFGHGYTF. DNA of the CDR3: TGCAGCGTCCAGGGGTTTGGCCATGGCTACACCTTC.

The rearrangement uses TRBV12-3 or TRBV12-4 and TRBJ1-1; D possibly corresponds to TRBD1 (6 bases). V shed 3 bases and J shed 3 bases, with 11 bases lying between them. The CDR3 sequence is 14 residues long. Here the CDR3 reads CASSFKGGDTEAFF. DNA of the CDR3: TGTGCCAGCAGTTTTAAGGGGGGGGACACTGAAGCTTTCTTT.

This sequence joins TRBV27 and TRBJ1-2, with D possibly being TRBD1 (5 bases). The V end was cut by 2 bases, the J end by 2 bases, with 12 bases between. Germline CDR1 is MNHEY and CDR2 is SMNVEV (reference sequence). The CDR3 extends over 15 amino acids. CDR3 protein: CASSLKGQANYGYTF. In DNA form, the CDR3 reads TGTGCCAGCAGTTTAAAGGGGCAAGCAAACTATGGCTACACCTTC.

In this sample, this clonotype turned up a few times. This chain joins TRBV29-1 and TRBJ1-1; unclear D gene. V lost 4 bases and J 1 base, leaving 10 bases between the germline ends. The CDR3 has 13 amino acids. Germline V gene sequence: CDR1 SQVTM, CDR2 ANQGSEA. The CDR3, as DNA: TGCAGCGTTGTTGGCGGCTCGAACACTGAAGCTTTCTTT. It yields the protein CSVVGGSNTEAFF.

This clonotype has more than one count but fewer than ten. The chain couples TRBV4-3 to TRBJ2-1, with 10 bases that match TRBD1. The CDR3 totals 16 residues. Germline CDR1 reads LGHNA; CDR2 reads YSLEER. V lost 4 bases, J lost 3 bases, and 6 bases stayed unmatched. The CDR3 here is CASSPVTGGVYNEQFF. CDR3 nucleotides: TGCGCCAGCAGCCCCGTGACAGGGGGCGTCTACAATGAGCAGTTCTTC.

The V call is TRBV18, the J call TRBJ1-2; D gene unclear. V was trimmed by 3 bases and J by 4 bases, leaving 15 bases between them. Per the germline V gene, CDR1 is KGHSH and CDR2 is LQKENI. CDR3 length equals 15 residues. As DNA, the CDR3 is TGTGCCAGCTCACCTCCCCCGGGAGAAGGCTATGGCTACACCTTC. It encodes CASSPPPGEGYGYTF.

This chain uses TRBV12-3 or TRBV12-4 with TRBJ1-1, with TRBD1 matching 7 bases. There are 15 residues in the CDR3. The J segment lost 1 base and the V segment lost 6 bases, leaving 8 bases of the junction unmatched. Written as DNA, the CDR3 is TGTGCCAGCAGAAGCGGGAGACAGGGGAACACTGAAGCTTTCTTT. Translating gives CASRSGRQGNTEAFF.

The sample holds a few counts of this clonotype. This sequence joins TRBV20-1 and TRBJ1-6; TRBD1 agrees at 11 bases. V dropped 4 bases and J dropped 10; count of bases not matched to a gene: 3. CDR1 and CDR2 from the germline V gene are DFQATT and SNEGSKA (reference sequence). The CDR3 runs 13 residues. The CDR3 nucleotides are TGCAGTGCTATCCGGACAGGGGGCTCACCCCTCCACTTT. Its protein product is CSAIRTGGSPLHF.

The genes are TRBV25-1 and TRBJ1-1; D ambiguous. This CDR3 spans 15 amino acids. Germline values: CDR1 MGHDK, CDR2 SYGVNS. V was pared by 6 bases and J by 5 bases, with 19 bases between. In DNA, the CDR3 is TGTGCCAGCAGCCCGGGAAATCTAAGTTGGACTGAAGCTTTCTTT. Protein sequence: CASSPGNLSWTEAFF.

The V and J genes are TRBV5-4 and TRBJ2-3, with D unclear. Germline V gene lookup returns CDR1 SGHNT and CDR2 YYREEE (reference sequence). The CDR3 has 15 residues. V shed 0 bases and J shed 3 bases, with 11 bases lying between them. CDR3 protein: CASSLELVGTDTQYF. Written as DNA, the CDR3 is TGTGCCAGCAGCTTGGAGCTCGTAGGAACAGATACGCAGTATTTT.

This clonotype was recorded a few times. V usage is TRBV10-3 and J usage is TRBJ2-7; TRBD1 aligns across 10 bases. The germline V gene encodes CDR1 ENHRY and CDR2 SYGVKD. The CDR3 is made up of 14 amino acids. With 6 bases clipped from V and 5 bases from J, the junction kept 7 bases outside the gene matches. CDR3 sequence (DNA): TGTGCCATCAGGGGGACAGGGGCTTGGAACGAGCAGTACTTC. Encoded protein: CAIRGTGAWNEQYF.

This sequence joins TRBV11-2 and TRBJ2-1; D may be TRBD1 or TRBD2 (5 bases each). Trimming left V 5 bases short and J 5 bases short, with 13 bases between. There are 14 residues in the CDR3. Germline-derived CDR1 and CDR2 are SGHAT and FQNNGV. The CDR3 loop reads CASSRLLGDNEQFF. CDR3 DNA: TGTGCCAGCAGCCGCCTGTTGGGGGACAATGAGCAGTTCTTC.

This clonotype was counted between two and nine times. The rearrangement uses TRBV12-3 or TRBV12-4 and TRBJ1-1; possibly TRBD1 for D (5 bases). V lost 4 bases to trimming and J lost 10 bases, with 16 bases between them. CDR3 length equals 13 residues. The CDR3 loop reads CASSSSQGVSAFF. The CDR3 DNA is TGTGCCAGCAGTTCTTCCCAGGGCGTCTCAGCTTTCTTT.

The chain uses TRBV7-9 and TRBJ2-7, with D unclear. V dropped 3 bases and J dropped 2 bases, with 14 bases sitting between them. The CDR3 spans 15 residues. Per the germline V gene, CDR1 is SEHNR and CDR2 is FQNEAQ (reference sequence). The CDR3 coding sequence is TGTGCCAGCAGCTTCGGACGGATTCCCCCCTACGAGCAGTACTTC. As protein: CASSFGRIPPYEQYF.

V is TRBV29-1 and J is TRBJ1-1; D unresolved. Germline V gene lookup returns CDR1 SQVTM and CDR2 ANQGSEA. V was pared by 5 bases and J by 8 bases, with 21 bases between. This CDR3 has 14 amino acids. CDR3 in DNA: TGCAGCGTTAGGATGGCGACTGTCCTAGCAGAAGCTTTCTTT. The encoded protein is CSVRMATVLAEAFF.

This clonotype appeared many times. The chain links TRBV14 to TRBJ2-3; no clear D. CDR3 length: 13 residues. Germline assignment: CDR1 SGHDN and CDR2 FVKESK. The germline V and J ends were trimmed by 5 bases and 4 bases, with 10 bases remaining between them. CDR3 nucleotides: TGTGCCAGCAGCTTGAATTTGGCAGATACGCAGTATTTT. Its translation: CASSLNLADTQYF.

The V gene is TRBV5-4, the J gene TRBJ2-7; 7 bases line up with TRBD1. The CDR3 covers 16 residues. Losses at the gene ends were 4 bases for V and 2 bases for J; bases not matched to a gene: 12. Germline lookup yields CDR1 SGHNT and CDR2 YYREEE (reference sequence). The CDR3 DNA follows: TGTGCCAGCAGCCCACATATTACAGGGGACCCCTACGAGCAGTACTTC. This gives the protein CASSPHITGDPYEQYF. The variable domain in full, with the rest retrieved from reference TRBV5-4 and TRBJ2-7, is ETGVTQSPTHLIKTRGQQVTLRCSSQSGHNTVSWYQQALGQGPQFIFQYYREEENGRGNFPPRFSGLQFPNYSSELNVNALELDDSALYLCASSPHITGDPYEQYFGPGTRLTVT.

The chain's CDR3 is CSGSANYGYTF. As DNA, the CDR3 is TGCAGTGGGTCTGCTAACTATGGCTACACCTTC. V and J are TRBV20-1 and TRBJ1-2, with no clear D. CDR3 length equals 11 residues. Germline-derived CDR1 and CDR2 are DFQATT and SNEGSKA (reference sequence). The ends were cut back, 7 bases at V and 0 bases at J, with 6 bases in the middle.

Only one count was recorded for this clonotype. This chain connects TRBV5-1 to TRBJ2-7; tentatively, D is TRBD1 or TRBD2 (5 bases each). The closer fit of TRBJ2-5 to the DNA end suggests the J call may be wrong. Per germline, CDR1 SGHRS and CDR2 YFSETQ. This CDR3 has 14 amino acids. CDR3 residues: CASSSGRTAGTQYF. CDR3 DNA: TGCGCCAGCAGCTCGGGACGGACCGCAGGGACCCAGTACTTC.

V and J are TRBV6-8 and TRBJ2-1; 9 bases agree with TRBD1. V trimming: 10 bases; J trimming: 1 base; junction bases outside the gene matches: 17. Germline V gene data show CDR1 as MNHGY and CDR2 as SAAAGT. The CDR3 is 18 amino acids. The CDR3 here is CATVRGTGCPKSYNEQFF. CDR3 in DNA: TGTGCCACCGTGAGAGGGACAGGGTGTCCGAAATCCTACAATGAGCAGTTCTTC.

This clonotype was seen a few times. The chain links TRBV14 to TRBJ2-1, with TRBD1 matching 8 bases. The CDR3 is made up of 15 amino acids. J lost 6 bases, V lost 3 bases, and 7 bases had no gene match. Germline loops: CDR1 SGHDN, CDR2 FVKESK. CDR3 residues: CASSQRQGSFNEQFF. The CDR3, as DNA: TGTGCCAGCAGCCAGAGACAGGGGTCTTTCAATGAGCAGTTCTTC.